Listed below are T cell receptor beta chains from one sample, sequenced in a study of blood T cell repertoires in COVID-19. Only in-frame clones appear in the TCRdb table, and some are missing; sequencing was by immunoSEQ multiplex PCR. The sample yields over 200,000 clones, 87% seen once. Sequencing was done on a sample of peripheral blood. All receptors come from a man aged 35 to 55 with active or convalescent COVID-19. Both conserved end residues are trimmed from each CDR3. The size of a clone is reported for some rows only, either as once, few or many, or as a class for expanded clones.

>TRBV6-5|TRBJ1-1|NA
ASSYTGEGTEAF
>TRBV2|TRBJ1-1|NA
ASSRDRYTEAF
>TRBV14|TRBJ2-3|NA
ASSQLHRGPDTQY
>TRBV5-4|TRBJ2-6|NA
ASRYQGSGANVLT
>TRBV7-2|TRBJ2-2|NA
ASSLARLARRNTGELF
>TRBV9|TRBJ1-2|NA
ASSAGTGDGYT
>TRBV19|TRBJ1-5|NA
ASSIGQGFQPQH
>TRBV6-2/TRBV6-3|TRBJ1-1|once
ASSLGRGSTEAF
>TRBV4-1|TRBJ1-4|NA
ASSQWGQGLGTNEKLF
>TRBV19|TRBJ1-1|few
ASRVGDTEAF
>TRBV6-5|TRBJ1-4|NA
ASSTRGGNEKLF
>TRBV5-1|TRBJ2-5|NA
ASSLVPGGAETQY
>TRBV10-1|TRBJ2-3|NA
ASSESAGADTQY
>TRBV30|TRBJ1-1|NA
AWRFRENTEAF
>TRBV5-1|TRBJ1-5|NA
ASSSGGLNQPQH
>TRBV4-1|TRBJ2-7|NA
ASSYQGDYEQY
>TRBV2|TRBJ2-3|NA
ASNKGVRGDTQY
>TRBV19|TRBJ2-7|once
ATGLAGGPSYEQY
>TRBV20-1|TRBJ1-1|NA
IPGTRAF
>TRBV19|TRBJ1-1|NA
ASSTLTGYTEAF
>TRBV4-1|TRBJ1-1|NA
ASTPSGTGNTEAF
>TRBV18|TRBJ2-5|NA
ASSFDRATQY
>TRBV19|TRBJ2-3|NA
ASSSPDWSTDTQY
>TRBV18|TRBJ1-1|NA
ASSTAMDRVEAF
>TRBV6-5|TRBJ1-2|NA
ASSSWDRGNGYT
>TRBV28|TRBJ1-3|NA
ASSLFIRNTIY
>TRBV5-1|TRBJ1-1|NA
ASSLAGREAF
>TRBV4-2|TRBJ2-7|NA
ASSQGLDLYEQY
>TRBV10-3|TRBJ1-5|NA
AISDPTGGGNQPQH
>TRBV30|TRBJ1-3|NA
AWSAGNSGNTIY
>TRBV5-1|TRBJ2-7|once
ASSLLVGGSYEQY
>TRBV23-1|TRBJ1-1|NA
ASSQLGGRANTFLNTEAF
>TRBV4-1|TRBJ2-3|NA
ASSLTVASTDTQY
>TRBV27|TRBJ1-1|NA
ASSFARDTEAF
>TRBV9|TRBJ1-1|once
ASSVVASGHQFEAF
>TRBV6-5|TRBJ1-2|NA
ASSPTGTGDGYT
>TRBV28|TRBJ2-7|NA
ASSLSGIFYEQY
>TRBV30|TRBJ2-7|NA
AWSVPRRTSGGLGEQY
>TRBV7-2|TRBJ1-5|NA
ASSLQRNQPQH
>TRBV6-2/TRBV6-3|TRBJ2-5|NA
ASSFYGLAGQETQY
>TRBV2|TRBJ1-4|NA
ASSEDRTGGEKLF
>TRBV6-4|TRBJ1-2|NA
ASRSWDRDGYGYT